Listed below are T cell receptor beta chains from one sample, sequenced in a study of CD8+ T cells in alopecia areata. TCRdb's copy holds only in-frame clones and misses some; the assay was immunoSEQ multiplex PCR. The data contain about 190,000 clones, roughly 70% of them singletons. The sequences come from CD4+ T cells sorted from blood, collected between weeks 49 and 50, from a patient treated with tofacitinib. The receptor set was obtained from a human donor with alopecia areata. Each CDR3 is given with its conserved first and last residue. A D gene is named only where the DNA matches it firmly. Rows give clone size only sometimes, using once, few, many, or a class for an expanded clone.

size,V,J,D,CDR3,DNA
-,TRBV7-2,TRBJ2-1,-,CASSLAFGGYNEQFF,TGTGCCAGCAGCTTAGCGTTTGGCGGGTACAATGAGCAGTTCTTC
few,TRBV7-6,TRBJ1-1,TRBD1,CASSLQTGTVNTEAFF,TGTGCCAGCAGCCTCCAAACCGGGACAGTGAACACTGAAGCTTTCTTT
-,TRBV29-1,TRBJ2-7,-,CSVLAGLNSYEQYF,TGCAGCGTTCTCGCGGGGCTCAACTCCTACGAGCAGTACTTC
-,TRBV7-3,TRBJ1-6,-,CASSSQGAISPLHF,TGTGCCAGCAGCTCACAGGGCGCTATTTCACCCCTCCACTTT
few,TRBV6-1,TRBJ2-2,TRBD1,CASKYRGDTGELFF,TGTGCCAGCAAATACAGGGGTGACACCGGGGAGCTGTTTTTT
-,TRBV6-5,TRBJ1-5,-,CASRRIGGQNQPQHF,TGTGCCAGCAGACGGATAGGGGGGCAAAATCAGCCCCAGCATTTT
-,TRBV4-3,TRBJ2-5,-,CASSQEQGRGETQYF,TGCGCCAGCAGCCAAGAGCAGGGAAGGGGAGAGACCCAGTACTTC
-,TRBV5-1,TRBJ1-1,-,CASSLAPVAEAFF,TGCGCCAGCAGCTTGGCCCCCGTCGCTGAAGCTTTCTTT
-,TRBV15,TRBJ1-4,-,CATSRDYEKLFF,TGTGCCACCAGCAGAGATTACGAAAAACTGTTTTTT
-,TRBV29-1,TRBJ2-7,TRBD1,CSVERGQGSPSEQYF,TGCAGCGTTGAGCGGGGACAGGGCTCGCCTAGCGAGCAGTACTTC
-,TRBV19,TRBJ1-1,-,CASSGWQGLGEAFF,TGTGCCAGTAGTGGTTGGCAGGGGTTGGGTGAAGCTTTCTTT
-,TRBV2,TRBJ1-3,-,CASSADNTIYF,TGTGCCAGCAGCGCAGACAACACCATATATTTT
once,TRBV12-5,TRBJ1-2,TRBD1,CASGLGQGRGYTF,TGTGCTAGTGGTCTAGGACAGGGACGAGGCTACACCTTC
once,TRBV9,TRBJ2-7,-,CASSLAANGEQYF,TGTGCCAGCAGTTTGGCTGCGAATGGTGAGCAGTACTTC
-,TRBV29-1,TRBJ2-3,-,CSVARDTDTQYF,TGCAGCGTCGCCAGAGACACAGATACGCAGTATTTT
-,TRBV10-3,TRBJ2-1,-,CAIGNNEQFF,TGTGCCATCGGAAACAATGAGCAGTTCTTC
-,TRBV30,TRBJ1-5,-,CAWSPEGSRQGNQPQHF,TGTGCCTGGAGTCCAGAGGGGTCTCGACAGGGCAATCAGCCCCAGCATTTT
few,TRBV2,TRBJ2-6,-,CASSGSSSGANVLTF,TGTGCCAGCAGCGGAAGCAGTTCTGGGGCCAACGTCCTGACTTTC
once,TRBV6-6,TRBJ1-2,TRBD1,CASSLRQGIDYGYTF,TGTGCCAGCAGTCTACGACAGGGGATAGACTATGGCTACACCTTC
-,TRBV7-8,TRBJ1-5,-,CASSLAGQGNQPQHF,TGTGCCAGCAGCTTAGCGGGGCAGGGCAATCAGCCCCAGCATTTT
-,TRBV30,TRBJ1-2,-,CAWSASYGYTF,TGTGCCTGGAGTGCGTCATATGGCTACACCTTC
-,TRBV5-4,TRBJ2-2,-,CASSQGGRGTGELFF,TGTGCCAGCAGTCAGGGGGGCCGAGGCACCGGGGAGCTGTTTTTT
many,TRBV7-8,TRBJ1-6,TRBD1,CASSADRVGLKNSPLHF,TGTGCCAGCAGCGCCGACAGGGTAGGGCTTAAAAATTCACCCCTCCACTTT
-,TRBV5-5,TRBJ1-2,-,CASSSDSAYGYTF,TGTGCCAGCAGCTCGGACAGCGCCTATGGCTACACCTTC
-,TRBV29-1,TRBJ2-2,TRBD1,CSVTGGSGLTGELFF,TGCAGCGTTACAGGGGGCAGCGGACTCACCGGGGAGCTGTTTTTT
-,TRBV6-6,TRBJ2-7,TRBD1,CASRGTGSYEQYF,TGTGCCAGCAGGGGGACAGGGTCCTACGAGCAGTACTTC
-,TRBV29-1,TRBJ1-1,-,CSVARLTGNTEAFF,TGCAGCGTCGCTAGACTGACAGGGAACACTGAAGCTTTCTTT
-,TRBV7-7,TRBJ2-3,TRBD2,CASSPGTSGKTDTQYF,TGTGCCAGCAGCCCTGGGACTAGCGGGAAAACAGATACGCAGTATTTT
-,TRBV29-1,TRBJ2-3,TRBD2,CSVPGTSYSDTQYF,TGCAGCGTGCCCGGGACTAGTTATTCAGATACGCAGTATTTT
few,TRBV6-4,TRBJ1-2,-,CASRADRSNYGYTF,TGTGCCAGCAGAGCAGACAGATCTAACTATGGCTACACCTTC
-,TRBV30,TRBJ1-1,TRBD1,CAWRDRGDTEAFF,TGTGCCTGGAGGGACAGGGGAGACACTGAAGCTTTCTTT
-,TRBV29-1,TRBJ2-7,TRBD1,CSAETGTGTYEQYF,TGCAGCGCTGAAACCGGGACAGGAACCTACGAGCAGTACTTC
-,TRBV5-1,TRBJ2-7,TRBD2,CASSLEASGSYEQYF,TGCGCCAGCAGCTTGGAGGCTAGCGGATCCTACGAGCAGTACTTC
-,TRBV19,TRBJ1-6,-,CASQTDNSPLHF,TGTGCCAGTCAGACTGATAATTCACCCCTCCACTTT
-,TRBV12-5,TRBJ2-5,TRBD1,CASGSGQGRVETQYF,TGTGCTAGTGGGTCGGGACAGGGTAGAGTGGAGACCCAGTACTTC
-,TRBV5-1,TRBJ2-2,-,CASSLGGSDTGELFF,TGCGCCAGCAGCTTAGGAGGCTCGGACACCGGGGAGCTGTTTTTT
few,TRBV2,TRBJ2-4,TRBD2,CASSGPRASGGNIQYF,TGTGCCAGCAGTGGGCCGAGGGCTAGCGGGGGGAACATTCAGTACTTC